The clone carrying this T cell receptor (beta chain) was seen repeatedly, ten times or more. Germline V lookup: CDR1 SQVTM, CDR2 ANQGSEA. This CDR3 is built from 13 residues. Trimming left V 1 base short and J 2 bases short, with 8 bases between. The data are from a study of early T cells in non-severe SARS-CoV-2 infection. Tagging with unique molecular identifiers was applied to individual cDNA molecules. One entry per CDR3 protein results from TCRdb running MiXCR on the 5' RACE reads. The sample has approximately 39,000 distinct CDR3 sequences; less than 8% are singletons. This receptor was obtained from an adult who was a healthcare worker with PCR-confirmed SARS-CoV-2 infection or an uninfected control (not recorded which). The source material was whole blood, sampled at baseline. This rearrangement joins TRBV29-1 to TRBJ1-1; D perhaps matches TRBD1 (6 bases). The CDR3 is CSVEVGGNTEAFF. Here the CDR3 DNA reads TGCAGCGTTGAAGTAGGGGGTAACACTGAAGCTTTCTTT.